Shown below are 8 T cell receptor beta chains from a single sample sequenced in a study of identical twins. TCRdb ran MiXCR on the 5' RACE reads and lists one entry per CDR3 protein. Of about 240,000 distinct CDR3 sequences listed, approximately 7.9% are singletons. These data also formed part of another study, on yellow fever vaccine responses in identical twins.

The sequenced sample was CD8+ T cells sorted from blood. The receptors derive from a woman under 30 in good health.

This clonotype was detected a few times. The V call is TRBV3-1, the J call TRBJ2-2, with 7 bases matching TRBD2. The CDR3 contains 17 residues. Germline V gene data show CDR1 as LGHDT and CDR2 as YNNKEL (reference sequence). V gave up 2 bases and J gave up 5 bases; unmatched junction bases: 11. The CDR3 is CASSQRTWTSRTGELFF. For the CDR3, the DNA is TGTGCCAGCAGCCAACGGACTTGGACTAGTCGTACCGGGGAGCTGTTTTTT.

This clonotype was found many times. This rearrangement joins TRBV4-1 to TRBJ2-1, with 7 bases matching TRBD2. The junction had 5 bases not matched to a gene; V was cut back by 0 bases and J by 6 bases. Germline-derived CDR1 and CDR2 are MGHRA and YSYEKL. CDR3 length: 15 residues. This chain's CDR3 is CASSQDSTSSNEQFF. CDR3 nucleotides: TGCGCCAGCAGCCAAGATTCGACTAGCTCCAATGAGCAGTTCTTC.

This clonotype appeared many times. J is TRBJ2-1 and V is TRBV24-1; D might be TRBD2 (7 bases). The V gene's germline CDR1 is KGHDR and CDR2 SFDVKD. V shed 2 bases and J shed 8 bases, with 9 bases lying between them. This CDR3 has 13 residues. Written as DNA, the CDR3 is TGTGCCACCAGTGATTGGGGGGGCGATGAGCAGTTCTTC. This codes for CATSDWGGDEQFF.

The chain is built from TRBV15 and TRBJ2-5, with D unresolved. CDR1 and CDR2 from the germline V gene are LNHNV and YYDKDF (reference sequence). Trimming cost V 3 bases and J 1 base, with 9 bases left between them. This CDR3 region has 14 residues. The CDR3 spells CATSSSGVQETQYF. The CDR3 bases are TGTGCCACCAGCAGTTCTGGCGTCCAAGAGACCCAGTACTTC.

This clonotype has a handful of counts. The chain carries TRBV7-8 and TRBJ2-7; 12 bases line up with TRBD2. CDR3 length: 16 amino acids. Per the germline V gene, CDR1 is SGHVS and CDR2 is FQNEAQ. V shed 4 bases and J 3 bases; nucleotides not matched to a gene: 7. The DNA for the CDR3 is TGTGCCAGCAGCTCCCGACTAGCGGGAGCGGTCTACGAGCAGTACTTC. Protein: CASSSRLAGAVYEQYF.

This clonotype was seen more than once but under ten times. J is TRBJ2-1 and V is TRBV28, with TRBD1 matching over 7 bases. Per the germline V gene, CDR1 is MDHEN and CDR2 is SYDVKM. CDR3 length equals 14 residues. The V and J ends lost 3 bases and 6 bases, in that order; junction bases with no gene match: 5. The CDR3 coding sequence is TGTGCCAGCAGTTTCTCGACAGGGATCAATGAGCAGTTCTTC. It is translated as CASSFSTGINEQFF.

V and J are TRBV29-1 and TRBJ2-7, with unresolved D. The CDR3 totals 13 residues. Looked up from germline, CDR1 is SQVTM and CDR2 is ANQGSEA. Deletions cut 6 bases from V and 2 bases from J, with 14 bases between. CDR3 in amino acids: CSVLVVQAYEQYF. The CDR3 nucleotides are TGCAGCGTACTGGTGGTTCAGGCCTACGAGCAGTACTTC.

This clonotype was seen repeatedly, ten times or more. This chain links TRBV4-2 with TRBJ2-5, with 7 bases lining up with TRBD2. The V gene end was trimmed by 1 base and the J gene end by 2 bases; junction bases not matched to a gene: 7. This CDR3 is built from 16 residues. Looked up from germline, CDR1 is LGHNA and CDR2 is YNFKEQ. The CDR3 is CASSQALASGQETQYF. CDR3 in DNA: TGTGCCAGCAGCCAAGCGCTGGCTAGCGGACAAGAGACCCAGTACTTC.